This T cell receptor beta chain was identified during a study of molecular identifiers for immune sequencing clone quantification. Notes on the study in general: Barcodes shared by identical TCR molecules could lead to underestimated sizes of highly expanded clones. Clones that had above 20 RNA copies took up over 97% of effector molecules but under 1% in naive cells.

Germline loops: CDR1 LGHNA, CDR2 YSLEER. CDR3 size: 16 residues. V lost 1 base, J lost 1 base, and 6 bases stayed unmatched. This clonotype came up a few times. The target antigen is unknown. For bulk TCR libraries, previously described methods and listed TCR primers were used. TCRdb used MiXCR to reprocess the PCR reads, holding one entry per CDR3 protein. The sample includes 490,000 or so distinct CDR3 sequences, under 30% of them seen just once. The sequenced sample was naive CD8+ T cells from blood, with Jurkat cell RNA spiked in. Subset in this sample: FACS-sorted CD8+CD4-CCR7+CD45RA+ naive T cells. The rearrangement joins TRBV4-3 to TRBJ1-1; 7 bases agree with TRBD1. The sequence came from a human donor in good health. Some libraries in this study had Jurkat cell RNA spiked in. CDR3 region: CASSQAPQGWNTEAFF. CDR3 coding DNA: TGCGCCAGCAGCCAAGCCCCACAGGGGTGGAACACTGAAGCTTTCTTT.